One and the same sample provided the 27 T cell receptor beta chains below, sequenced in a study of cytomegalovirus exposure and HLA in healthy donors. 13 Jbeta primers and 60 Vbeta primers were used for the PCR. Using immunoSEQ multiplex PCR, the repertoire was profiled, and TCRdb retains in-frame clones only, with some absent. The repertoire has more than 110,000 clones, around three quarters of them found once; the top ten carry around 2%. The sample taken for sequencing was PBMCs. These receptors were taken from a man under 40 in good health and CMV-seronegative.

The chain recombines TRBV29-1 with TRBJ2-5; D is perhaps TRBD2 (6 bases). The CDR3 contains 12 residues. Germline CDR1 is SQVTM and CDR2 is ANQGSEA. Between the trimmed V and J ends, which lost 4 bases and 5 bases, there was a span of 11 bases. The CDR3 loop reads CSVAGDGETQYF. CDR3 DNA sequence: TGCAGCGTTGCGGGGGATGGGGAGACCCAGTACTTC.

V usage is TRBV28 and J usage is TRBJ1-2, with a weak D call TRBD1 (6 bases). Germline assignment: CDR1 MDHEN and CDR2 SYDVKM. The CDR3 consists of 16 residues. Trimming pared 6 bases from V and 3 bases from J, leaving 20 bases between. CDR3 protein: CASRVSQGQVYYGYTF. In nucleotides, the CDR3 is TGTGCCAGCAGAGTATCGCAGGGGCAGGTATACTATGGCTACACCTTC.

CDR3 sequence reads: CASSGTPGGGETDTQYF. The CDR3 DNA sequence: TGTGCCAGCAGTGGGACTCCGGGAGGGGGTGAGACAGATACGCAGTATTTT. The V gene is TRBV25-1, the J gene TRBJ2-3; 8 bases map to TRBD2. V dropped 4 bases and J dropped 3; count of bases not matched to a gene: 12. Germline loops: CDR1 MGHDK, CDR2 SYGVNS. The CDR3 contains 17 residues.

The rearrangement uses TRBV9 and TRBJ1-1; a possible D gene is TRBD1 (5 bases). CDR1 and CDR2 (germline): SGDLS, YYNGEE. Trimming cost V 0 bases and J 6 bases, with 12 bases left between them. The CDR3 is made up of 14 amino acids. This CDR3 is CASSVERGRSEAFF. The CDR3 region has the DNA TGTGCCAGCAGCGTAGAGCGGGGGAGGTCTGAAGCTTTCTTT.

The rearrangement joins TRBV9 to TRBJ1-2; the match to TRBD1 covers 8 bases. The length of the CDR3 is 12 residues. Germline loops: CDR1 SGDLS, CDR2 YYNGEE. V trimming: 6 bases; J trimming: 5 bases; junction bases outside the gene matches: 3. CDR3 residues: CASKQGEYGYTF. The CDR3 DNA is TGTGCCAGCAAACAGGGGGAATATGGCTACACCTTC.

The chain links TRBV4-1 to TRBJ2-5; a possible D gene is TRBD1 (6 bases). CDR1 is MGHRA and CDR2 is YSYEKL in the germline V gene. The CDR3 has 13 amino acids. Deletions cut 1 base from V and 5 bases from J, with 8 bases between. CDR3 protein: CASSQGDIETQYF. The CDR3 DNA follows: TGCGCCAGCAGCCAAGGGGACATCGAGACCCAGTACTTC.

The V gene is TRBV6-5, the J gene TRBJ1-1, with D uncertain. The CDR3 length is 14 residues. V was pared by 6 bases and J by 3 bases, with 14 bases between. Germline CDR1 reads MNHEY; CDR2 reads SVGAGI. The CDR3 loop is CASRFIEAHTEAFF. CDR3 in DNA: TGTGCCAGCAGATTTATCGAAGCCCACACTGAAGCTTTCTTT.

This chain links TRBV2 with TRBJ2-7, with 13 bases that match TRBD2. Germline lookup yields CDR1 SNHLY and CDR2 FYNNEI. The CDR3 has 15 residues. Trimming took 6 bases from V and 2 from J; bases not matched to a gene: 4. The CDR3 DNA sequence: TGTGCCAGCAGGGGGGGACTAGCGGGAACCTACGAGCAGTACTTC. It translates to CASRGGLAGTYEQYF.

The chain is built from TRBV29-1 and TRBJ1-4, with TRBD1 matching 7 bases. V shed 6 bases and J 6 bases; nucleotides not matched to a gene: 10. The V gene's germline CDR1 is SQVTM and CDR2 ANQGSEA. The CDR3 is made up of 14 amino acids. The CDR3 DNA is TGCAGCGTCCTACAGGGGCGGACGGATGAAAAACTGTTTTTT. Translating gives CSVLQGRTDEKLFF.

In its sample, this clone was seen a few times. The CDR3 bases are TGTGCCAGCAGCGAGCCTGGTCGGTCGGGCGGGGGCACTGAAGCTTTCTTT. It specifies CASSEPGRSGGGTEAFF. V and J are TRBV7-9 and TRBJ1-1; possible D gene TRBD1, 5 bases. Trimming left V 5 bases short and J 4 bases short, with 23 bases between. This CDR3 contains 17 residues. The germline gives CDR1 SEHNR, CDR2 FQNEAQ (reference sequence).

The chain couples TRBV5-6 to TRBJ2-5, with D possibly matching TRBD2 (6 bases). Trimming removed 0 bases at V and 5 bases at J, with 11 bases between. Germline values: CDR1 SGHDT, CDR2 YYEEEE. CDR3 length equals 14 residues. The CDR3 DNA reads as TGTGCCAGCAGCTTGGTGGCGGGGTATGAGACCCAGTACTTC. Translating gives CASSLVAGYETQYF.

This clone was observed a handful of times. The J gene is TRBJ2-1, the V gene TRBV5-1; D unclear. CDR1 and CDR2 from the germline V gene are SGHRS and YFSETQ. V lost 0 bases and J 3 bases, leaving 7 bases between the germline ends. The CDR3 sequence is 14 residues long. The CDR3 DNA reads as TGCGCCAGCAGCTTGGTCGCGAACTACAATGAGCAGTTCTTC. Protein product: CASSLVANYNEQFF.

The chain carries TRBV10-3 and TRBJ1-1, with D uncertain. Germline V gene sequence: CDR1 ENHRY, CDR2 SYGVKD. V lost 7 bases and J lost 0, with 6 bases in between. The CDR3 covers 12 residues. The CDR3 loop is CAIKSMNTEAFF. The CDR3, as DNA: TGTGCCATCAAGTCTATGAACACTGAAGCTTTCTTT.

This rearrangement joins TRBV28 to TRBJ1-5; possible D gene TRBD1, 5 bases. Germline V gene sequence: CDR1 MDHEN, CDR2 SYDVKM. Between the trimmed V and J ends, which lost 5 bases and 3 bases, there was a span of 17 bases. This CDR3 spans 16 amino acids. This CDR3 reads CASSAIQGSYNQPQHF. CDR3 bases: TGTGCCAGCAGTGCAATCCAGGGTTCGTACAATCAGCCCCAGCATTTT.

This clone was seen just once. V gene TRBV12-5 combines with J gene TRBJ2-1, with a tentative D call TRBD1 (6 bases). V lost 6 bases to trimming and J lost 5 bases, with 17 bases between them. The CDR3 is 15 residues long. From germline, CDR1 is LGHNT and CDR2 FRNRAP. The chain's CDR3 is CASGIGGLGHNEQFF. The CDR3 bases are TGTGCTAGTGGGATAGGGGGTCTGGGACACAATGAGCAGTTCTTC.

V and J are TRBV2 and TRBJ2-5, with D perhaps matching TRBD1 (5 bases). This CDR3 is 14 amino acids long. The germline gives CDR1 SNHLY, CDR2 FYNNEI. Between the trimmed V and J ends, which lost 7 bases and 1 base, there was a span of 13 bases. The CDR3 nucleotides are TGTGCCAGCAAAAAAAGACAGTCCCAAGAGACCCAGTACTTC. Translated: CASKKRQSQETQYF. The entire variable domain, with the rest obtained from reference TRBV2 and TRBJ2-5, is as follows: EPEVTQTPSHQVTQMGQEVILRCVPISNHLYFYWYRQILGQKVEFLVSFYNNEISEKSEIFDDQFSVERPDGSNFTLKIRSTKLEDSAMYFCASKKRQSQETQYFGPGTRLLVL.

This chain joins TRBV5-1 and TRBJ2-3; 8 bases are a match to TRBD1. Germline V gives CDR1 SGHRS, CDR2 YFSETQ. The CDR3 is 15 amino acids. With 0 bases clipped from V and 5 bases from J, the junction kept 5 bases outside the gene matches. CDR3 sequence: CASSLARGLQDTQYF. CDR3 DNA sequence: TGCGCCAGCAGCTTGGCCAGGGGGCTTCAAGATACGCAGTATTTT.

V gene TRBV5-4 combines with J gene TRBJ2-5; D unresolved. CDR1 SGHNT and CDR2 YYREEE come from the germline V gene (reference sequence). This CDR3 has 13 residues. V lost 1 base and J 2 bases, leaving 6 bases between the germline ends. The CDR3 DNA reads as TGTGCCAGCAGCTTGTTGAGGCAAGAGACCCAGTACTTC. Translation: CASSLLRQETQYF.

The DNA for the CDR3 is TGCGCCAGCAGCTCCCCCGGGACAGGGGGCTCGGAGACCCAGTACTTC. This gives the protein CASSSPGTGGSETQYF. This rearrangement joins TRBV5-1 to TRBJ2-5, with TRBD1 matching 12 bases. This CDR3 region has 16 residues. The V gene's germline CDR1 is SGHRS and CDR2 YFSETQ. With V trimmed by 3 bases and J by 5 bases, 8 bases remained unmatched.

V gene TRBV28 combines with J gene TRBJ2-6; 10 nucleotides match TRBD1. The CDR3 is made up of 16 amino acids. The trim removed 5 bases at V and 2 bases at J, leaving 3 bases unmatched. CDR1 is MDHEN and CDR2 is SYDVKM in the germline V gene. DNA for the CDR3: TGTGCCAGCAGTGGGACAGGGGAACCTGGGGCCAACGTCCTGACTTTC. Its translation is CASSGTGEPGANVLTF.

The rearrangement joins TRBV5-1 to TRBJ1-1; D is possibly TRBD1 (6 bases). CDR3 length: 17 residues. The V end lost 4 bases, the J end lost 3 bases, and 22 bases lay between the germline ends. The V gene's germline CDR1 is SGHRS and CDR2 YFSETQ. CDR3 in amino acids: CASSPTGTWGLDTEAFF. The CDR3 DNA reads TGCGCCAGCAGCCCCACCGGGACATGGGGGTTGGACACTGAAGCTTTCTTT.

This chain connects TRBV6-5 to TRBJ1-1; no clear D. This CDR3 has 13 residues. The ends were cut back, 2 bases at V and 7 bases at J, with 11 bases in the middle. CDR1 MNHEY and CDR2 SVGAGI come from the germline V gene. DNA for the CDR3: TGTGCCAGCAGTTACGACACTTTCGGTGAAGCTTTCTTT. Protein sequence: CASSYDTFGEAFF.

V gene TRBV5-1 combines with J gene TRBJ2-5; the match to TRBD2 covers 11 bases. The CDR3 loop spans 15 amino acids. Germline assignment: CDR1 SGHRS and CDR2 YFSETQ. V shed 7 bases, J shed 5 bases, and the junction held 10 bases outside the gene matches. The CDR3, as DNA: TGCGCCAGCCACAAACTAGCGGGGGCTGAGGAGACCCAGTACTTC. Translating it yields CASHKLAGAEETQYF.

This rearrangement joins TRBV11-2 to TRBJ2-3; weak D call: TRBD2 (5 bases). The germline V gene encodes CDR1 SGHAT and CDR2 FQNNGV. Trimming removed 5 bases at V and 6 bases at J, with 15 bases between. There are 14 residues in the CDR3. DNA for the CDR3: TGTGCCAGCAGCCAAGGGTGGACGGGGGATACGCAGTATTTT. This sequence encodes CASSQGWTGDTQYF.

This clone has more than one count but fewer than ten. The CDR3 DNA reads as TGTGCCAGCAGGTCTCCCGGGGTCAATCAGCCCCAGCATTTT. Protein product: CASRSPGVNQPQHF. V gene TRBV28 combines with J gene TRBJ1-5; no clear D. From germline, CDR1 is MDHEN and CDR2 SYDVKM. The germline V and J ends were trimmed by 6 bases and 3 bases, with 12 bases remaining between them. The CDR3 is 14 amino acids.

The gene calls are TRBV5-1 and TRBJ2-2; 8 positions match TRBD2. V lost 5 bases to trimming and J lost 4 bases; unmatched junction nucleotides: 4. Germline V lookup: CDR1 SGHRS, CDR2 YFSETQ. The CDR3 loop spans 14 amino acids. CDR3 nucleotide sequence: TGCGCCAGCAGGCCGGGAGGGGGCACCGGGGAGCTGTTTTTT. It codes for CASRPGGGTGELFF.

The sample holds a few counts of this clone. The chain combines TRBV5-1 with TRBJ1-6, with a possible D match to TRBD1 (6 bases). V dropped 0 bases and J dropped 8 bases, with 12 bases sitting between them. Per the germline V gene, CDR1 is SGHRS and CDR2 is YFSETQ. CDR3 length equals 15 residues. This CDR3 is CASSLDDRNYSPLHF. The CDR3 nucleotides read TGCGCCAGCAGCTTGGACGACAGGAACTATTCACCCCTCCACTTT. The whole variable domain, filled in from reference TRBV5-1 and TRBJ1-6, reads KAGVTQTPRYLIKTRGQQVTLSCSPISGHRSVSWYQQTPGQGLQFLFEYFSETQRNKGNFPGRFSGRQFSNSRSEMNVSTLELGDSALYLCASSLDDRNYSPLHFGNGTRLTVT.